The entry that follows covers one T cell receptor (beta chain) sequence. The antigen remains undetermined. This CDR3 has 16 amino acids. From germline, CDR1 is ENHRY and CDR2 SYGVKD. The V segment lost 3 bases and the J segment 5 bases; nucleotides outside the gene matches: 12. The table came from immunoSEQ multiplex PCR; TCRdb's copy has only in-frame clones and leaves some out. Among about 26,000 clones listed, 82% were seen once. This sample was taken from a study of somatic mutations in cytotoxic T cells in rheumatoid arthritis. Whole-study findings and limits: Levels of CD8+ T-cell clonality in rheumatoid arthritis patients were statistically indistinguishable from those seen in age-matched healthy controls, with no significant difference. In rheumatoid arthritis patients, unlike healthy controls, CD8+ clonality rose with age.

Among the healthy controls, all of them blood donors, the median age was approximately 51 years (range about 20-80) and around 60% were female. Sample: CD8+ T cells sorted from blood. The chain uses TRBV10-3 and TRBJ2-7; 8 nucleotides align to TRBD2. This TCR was sampled from a man aged 45 to 65 in good health. CDR3 sequence (DNA): TGTGCCATCAGTGACCCAGAGCGGGAGTTCTTCCACGAGCAGTACTTC. Translating it yields CAISDPEREFFHEQYF.